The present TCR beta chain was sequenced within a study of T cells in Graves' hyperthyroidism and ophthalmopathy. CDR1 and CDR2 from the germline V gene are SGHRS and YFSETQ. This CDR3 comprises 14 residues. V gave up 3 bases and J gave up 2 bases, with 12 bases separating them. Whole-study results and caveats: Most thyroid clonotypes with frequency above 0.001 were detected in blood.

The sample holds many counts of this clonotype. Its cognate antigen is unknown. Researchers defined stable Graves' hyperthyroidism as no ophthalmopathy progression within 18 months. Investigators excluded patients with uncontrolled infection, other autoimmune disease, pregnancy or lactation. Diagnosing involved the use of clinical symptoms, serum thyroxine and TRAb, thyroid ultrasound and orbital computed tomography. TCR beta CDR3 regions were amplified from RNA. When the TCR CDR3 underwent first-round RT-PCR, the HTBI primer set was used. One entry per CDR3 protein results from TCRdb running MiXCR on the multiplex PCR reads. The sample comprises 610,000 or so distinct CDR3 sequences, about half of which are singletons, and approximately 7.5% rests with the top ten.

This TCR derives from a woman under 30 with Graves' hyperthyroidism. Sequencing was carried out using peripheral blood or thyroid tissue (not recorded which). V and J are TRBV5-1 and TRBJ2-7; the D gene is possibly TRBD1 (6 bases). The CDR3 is CASSSTGFTYEQYF. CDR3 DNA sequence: TGCGCCAGCAGCTCGACAGGTTTCACCTACGAGCAGTACTTC.